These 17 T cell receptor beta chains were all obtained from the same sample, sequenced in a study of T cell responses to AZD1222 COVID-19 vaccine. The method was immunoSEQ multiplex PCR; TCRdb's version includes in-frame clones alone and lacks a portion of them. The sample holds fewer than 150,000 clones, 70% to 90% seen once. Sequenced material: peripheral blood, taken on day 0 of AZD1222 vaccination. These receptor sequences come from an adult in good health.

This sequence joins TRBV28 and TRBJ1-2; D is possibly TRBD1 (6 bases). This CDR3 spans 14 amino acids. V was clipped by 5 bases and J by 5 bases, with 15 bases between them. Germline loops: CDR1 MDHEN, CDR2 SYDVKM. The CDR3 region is CASSPGAGDYGYTF. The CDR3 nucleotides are TGTGCCAGCAGTCCAGGGGCGGGCGATTATGGCTACACCTTC.

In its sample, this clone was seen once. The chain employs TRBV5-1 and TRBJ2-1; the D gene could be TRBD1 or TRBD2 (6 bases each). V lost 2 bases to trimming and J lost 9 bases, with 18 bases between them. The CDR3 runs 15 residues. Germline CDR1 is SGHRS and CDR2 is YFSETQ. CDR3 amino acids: CASSFIAEGVGEQFF. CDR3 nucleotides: TGCGCCAGCAGCTTCATAGCGGAGGGGGTTGGTGAGCAGTTCTTC.

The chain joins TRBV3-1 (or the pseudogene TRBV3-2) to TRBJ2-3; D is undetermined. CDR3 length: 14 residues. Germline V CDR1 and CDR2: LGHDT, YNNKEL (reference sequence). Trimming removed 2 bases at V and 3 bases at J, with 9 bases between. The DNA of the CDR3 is TGTGCCAGCAGCCAAAGGACGGTAACAGATACGCAGTATTTT. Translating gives CASSQRTVTDTQYF.

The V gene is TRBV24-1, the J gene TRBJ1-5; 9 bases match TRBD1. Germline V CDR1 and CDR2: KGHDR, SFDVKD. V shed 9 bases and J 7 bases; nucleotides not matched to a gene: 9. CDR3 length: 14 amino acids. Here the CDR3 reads CATLGQGGQQPQHF. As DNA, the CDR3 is TGTGCCACCTTGGGACAGGGAGGGCAACAGCCCCAGCATTTT.

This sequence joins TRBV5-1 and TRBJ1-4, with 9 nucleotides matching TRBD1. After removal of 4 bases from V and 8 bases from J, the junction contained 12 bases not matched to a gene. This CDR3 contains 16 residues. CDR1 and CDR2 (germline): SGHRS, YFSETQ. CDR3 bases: TGCGCCAGCAGCCCCGGGCTGGGACAGGGACGAGAAAAACTGTTTTTT. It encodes CASSPGLGQGREKLFF.

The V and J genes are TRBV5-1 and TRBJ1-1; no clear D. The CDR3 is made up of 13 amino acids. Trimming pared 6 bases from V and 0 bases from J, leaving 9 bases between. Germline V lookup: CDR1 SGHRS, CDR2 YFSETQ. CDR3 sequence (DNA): TGCGCCAGCACAGGCATCCTGAACACTGAAGCTTTCTTT. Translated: CASTGILNTEAFF.

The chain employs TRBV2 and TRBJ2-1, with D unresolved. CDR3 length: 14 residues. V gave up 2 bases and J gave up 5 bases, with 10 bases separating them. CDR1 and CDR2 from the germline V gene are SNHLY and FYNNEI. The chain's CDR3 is CASSEQNLNNEQFF. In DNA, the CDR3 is TGTGCCAGCAGTGAACAGAACCTCAACAATGAGCAGTTCTTC.

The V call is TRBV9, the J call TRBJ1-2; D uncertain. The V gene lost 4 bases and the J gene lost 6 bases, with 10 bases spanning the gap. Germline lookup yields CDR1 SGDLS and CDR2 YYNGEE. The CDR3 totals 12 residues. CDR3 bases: TGTGCCAGCAGCACGGAACTTCATGGCTACACCTTC. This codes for CASSTELHGYTF.

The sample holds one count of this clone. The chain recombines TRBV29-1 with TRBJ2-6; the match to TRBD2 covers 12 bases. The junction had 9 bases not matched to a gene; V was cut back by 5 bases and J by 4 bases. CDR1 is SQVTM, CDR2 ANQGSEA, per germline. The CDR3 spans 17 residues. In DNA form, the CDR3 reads TGCAGCGTTTCTAGCGGGAGGGCACTCTCCGGGGCCAACGTCCTGACTTTC. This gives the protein CSVSSGRALSGANVLTF.

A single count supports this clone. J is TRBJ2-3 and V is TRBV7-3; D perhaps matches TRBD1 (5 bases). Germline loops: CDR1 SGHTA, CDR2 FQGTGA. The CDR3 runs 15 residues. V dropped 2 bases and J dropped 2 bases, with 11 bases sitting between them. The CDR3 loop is CASSLPQGNTDTQYF. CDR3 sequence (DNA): TGTGCCAGCAGCTTACCCCAGGGCAACACAGATACGCAGTATTTT.

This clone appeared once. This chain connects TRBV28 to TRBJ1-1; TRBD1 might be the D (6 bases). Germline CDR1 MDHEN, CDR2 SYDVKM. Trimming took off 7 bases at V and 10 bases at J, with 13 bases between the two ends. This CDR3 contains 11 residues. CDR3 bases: TGTGCCAGCACCGCAGGGGTAGGAGCTTTCTTT. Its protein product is CASTAGVGAFF.

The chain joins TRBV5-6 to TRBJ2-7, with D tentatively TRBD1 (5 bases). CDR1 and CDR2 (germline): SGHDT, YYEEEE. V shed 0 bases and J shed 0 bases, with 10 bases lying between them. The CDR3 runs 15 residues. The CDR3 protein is CASSLGQLLSYEQYF. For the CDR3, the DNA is TGTGCCAGCAGCTTGGGACAGCTTCTCTCCTACGAGCAGTACTTC.

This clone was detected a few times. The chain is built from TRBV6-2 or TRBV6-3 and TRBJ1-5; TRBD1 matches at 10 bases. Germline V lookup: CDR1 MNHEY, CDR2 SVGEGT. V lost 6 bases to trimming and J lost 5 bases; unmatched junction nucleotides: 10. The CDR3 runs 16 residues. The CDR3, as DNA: TGTGCCAGCAGCCGCAGCACCGGGACAGGGGATCAGCCCCAGCATTTT. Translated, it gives CASSRSTGTGDQPQHF.

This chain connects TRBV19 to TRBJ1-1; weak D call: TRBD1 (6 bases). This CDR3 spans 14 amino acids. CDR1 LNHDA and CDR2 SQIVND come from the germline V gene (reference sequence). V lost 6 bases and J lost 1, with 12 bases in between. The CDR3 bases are TGTGCCAGTAGCCTAAGGGGGGGGAACACTGAAGCTTTCTTT. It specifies CASSLRGGNTEAFF.

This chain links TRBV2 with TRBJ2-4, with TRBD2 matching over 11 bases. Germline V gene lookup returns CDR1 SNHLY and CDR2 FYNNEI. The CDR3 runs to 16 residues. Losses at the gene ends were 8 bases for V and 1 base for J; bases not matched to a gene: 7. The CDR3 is CASGSGRAPAKNIQYF. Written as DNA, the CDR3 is TGTGCCAGCGGTAGCGGGAGGGCCCCGGCCAAAAACATTCAGTACTTC. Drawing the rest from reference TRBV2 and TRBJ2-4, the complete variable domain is EPEVTQTPSHQVTQMGQEVILRCVPISNHLYFYWYRQILGQKVEFLVSFYNNEISEKSEIFDDQFSVERPDGSNFTLKIRSTKLEDSAMYFCASGSGRAPAKNIQYFGAGTRLSVL.

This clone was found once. This CDR3 is CASQRRTYEQYF. CDR3 sequence (DNA): TGTGCCAGCCAGAGAAGGACCTACGAGCAGTACTTC. The chain employs TRBV28 and TRBJ2-7, with D uncertain. V gave up 8 bases and J gave up 2 bases, with 10 bases separating them. CDR3 length equals 12 residues. Germline V gives CDR1 MDHEN, CDR2 SYDVKM.

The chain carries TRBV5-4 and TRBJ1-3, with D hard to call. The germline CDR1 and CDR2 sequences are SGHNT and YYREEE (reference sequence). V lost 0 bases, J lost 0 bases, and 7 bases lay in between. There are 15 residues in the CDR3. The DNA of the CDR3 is TGTGCCAGCAGCTTGGACAGTTACTCTGGAAACACCATATATTTT. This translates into CASSLDSYSGNTIYF.